Below are 9 T cell receptor beta chains sequenced from a single sample in a study of PD-L1 blockade in urothelial cancer. Time point: pretreatment peripheral blood. Method: immunoSEQ multiplex PCR; TCRdb's copy keeps in-frame clones and lacks some. Counted here are about 95,000 clones, around 87% occurring once; the ten biggest clones make up 1.5% to 2%. Sequences were derived from PBMCs, sampled around atezolizumab (anti-PD-L1) treatment. The source of these receptors is a man in his 60s with urothelial cancer.

V is TRBV7-9 and J is TRBJ2-6; maybe TRBD2 (5 bases). Trimming stripped 8 bases from V and 2 bases from J, with 13 bases between. Germline V CDR1 and CDR2: SEHNR, FQNEAQ (reference sequence). This CDR3 comprises 15 residues. The CDR3 region is CASQAAVPGANVLTF. Here the CDR3 DNA reads TGTGCCAGCCAAGCAGCGGTTCCTGGGGCCAACGTCCTGACTTTC.

The chain couples TRBV29-1 to TRBJ2-6; 7 bases are a match to TRBD1. This CDR3 is built from 16 residues. The germline gives CDR1 SQVTM, CDR2 ANQGSEA. V was clipped by 6 bases and J by 0 bases; unmatched bases: 8. The CDR3 here is CSVRGQARSGANVLTF. CDR3 bases: TGCAGCGTAAGAGGACAGGCCCGCTCTGGGGCCAACGTCCTGACTTTC. Full variable domain (missing parts from reference TRBV29-1 and TRBJ2-6): SAVISQKPSRDICQRGTSLTIQCQVDSQVTMMFWYRQQPGQSLTLIATANQGSEATYESGFVIDKFPISRPNLTFSTLTVSNMSPEDSSIYLCSVRGQARSGANVLTFGAGSRLTVL.

J is TRBJ2-2 and V is TRBV18; D may be TRBD1 (5 bases). Germline V gives CDR1 KGHSH, CDR2 LQKENI. Between the trimmed V and J ends, which lost 4 bases and 1 base, there was a span of 7 bases. The CDR3 loop spans 14 amino acids. Here the CDR3 reads CASSRDRNTGELFF. The DNA for the CDR3 is TGTGCCAGCTCACGCGACAGGAACACCGGGGAGCTGTTTTTT.

J is TRBJ1-6 and V is TRBV6-5; no clear D gene. This CDR3 is 16 amino acids long. Trimming shortened V by 0 bases and J by 0 bases, and 6 bases separated the two germline ends. CDR1 is MNHEY and CDR2 is SVGAGI in the germline V gene. CDR3 protein: CASSYSSSSYNSPLHF. CDR3 DNA: TGTGCCAGCAGTTACTCGTCGAGCTCCTATAATTCACCCCTCCACTTT.

The genes are TRBV4-2 and TRBJ1-6; possibly TRBD1 for D (5 bases). Trimming removed 5 bases from V and 0 bases from J, with 11 bases in between. Germline V lookup: CDR1 LGHNA, CDR2 YNFKEQ. The CDR3 runs to 16 residues. The CDR3 DNA is TGTGCCAGCAGCGGCGGGACCAGCTCCTATAATTCACCCCTCCACTTT. Translation gives CASSGGTSSYNSPLHF.

The chain recombines TRBV29-1 with TRBJ2-5; 10 nucleotides line up with TRBD1. The CDR3 runs 14 residues. Germline CDR1 SQVTM, CDR2 ANQGSEA. The ends lost 7 bases at V and 7 bases at J; junction bases unmatched: 12. CDR3 protein: CSAVPRTGGVTQYF. Here the CDR3 DNA reads TGCAGCGCCGTTCCGCGGACAGGGGGAGTGACCCAGTACTTC.

The sample holds a few counts of this clone. V is TRBV27 and J is TRBJ2-5, with 13 bases lining up with TRBD2. Trimming at V came to 5 bases and at J to 4 bases, leaving 7 bases not matched to a gene. Germline assignment: CDR1 MNHEY and CDR2 SMNVEV (reference sequence). The CDR3 covers 16 residues. The CDR3 DNA is TGTGCCAGCAGTGCCCAACTAGCGGGAGGGTTAGAGACCCAGTACTTC. It codes for CASSAQLAGGLETQYF.

The chain employs TRBV30 and TRBJ1-3, with TRBD1 identical over 9 bases. Germline V gene sequence: CDR1 GTSNPN, CDR2 SVGIG (reference sequence). V lost 2 bases to trimming and J lost 3 bases; unmatched junction nucleotides: 2. The CDR3 is made up of 14 amino acids. CDR3 protein: CAWSQGQGGNTIYF. DNA for the CDR3: TGTGCCTGGAGTCAGGGACAGGGTGGAAACACCATATATTTT.

The chain uses TRBV5-1 and TRBJ2-1; TRBD1 aligns across 11 bases. Germline CDR1 is SGHRS and CDR2 is YFSETQ. With 3 bases clipped from V and 1 base from J, the junction kept 9 bases outside the gene matches. The length of the CDR3 is 18 residues. The CDR3 region is CASSSGTGGGVSYNEQFF. As DNA, the CDR3 is TGCGCCAGCAGCTCCGGGACAGGGGGTGGGGTGTCCTACAATGAGCAGTTCTTC.